These 14 T cell receptor beta chains came from one sample sequenced in a study of T cell responses to AZD1222 COVID-19 vaccine. The method was immunoSEQ multiplex PCR; TCRdb's version includes in-frame clones alone and lacks a portion of them. The sample has tens of thousands of clones; about 92% are singletons. Sequenced here: peripheral blood, sampled 28 days after the second AZD1222 dose. The source of these receptors is an adult who received the AZD1222 COVID-19 vaccine.

This chain uses TRBV7-3 with TRBJ1-2; D gene unclear. V shed 5 bases and J shed 4 bases, with 14 bases lying between them. Germline CDR1 is SGHTA and CDR2 is FQGTGA. CDR3 length: 14 amino acids. As DNA, the CDR3 is TGTGCCAGCAGCCTCCAAAGGGTGGGCTATGGCTACACCTTC. Translation: CASSLQRVGYGYTF.

In its sample, this clone was seen a few times. The chain uses TRBV29-1 and TRBJ2-3; TRBD1 matches at 7 bases. The CDR3 sequence is 13 residues long. Germline values: CDR1 SQVTM, CDR2 ANQGSEA. V shed 6 bases, J shed 4 bases, and the junction held 7 bases outside the gene matches. The CDR3 nucleotides are TGCAGCGTGAACAGGGGTGGGGCAGATACGCAGTATTTT. This translates into CSVNRGGADTQYF.

This chain connects TRBV5-1 to TRBJ2-5, with D unclear. The CDR3 totals 13 residues. V was clipped by 4 bases and J by 4 bases, with 11 bases between them. Per germline, CDR1 SGHRS and CDR2 YFSETQ. The CDR3 protein is CASSQGWVETQYF. The CDR3 DNA follows: TGCGCCAGCAGCCAAGGCTGGGTAGAGACCCAGTACTTC.

The V gene is TRBV27, the J gene TRBJ1-1; possibly TRBD1 for D (6 bases). Germline V gene data show CDR1 as MNHEY and CDR2 as SMNVEV (reference sequence). The CDR3 has 16 residues. Trimming cost V 6 bases and J 14 bases, with 31 bases left between them. The CDR3 reads CASSLGPPGGGFNEFF. Here the CDR3 DNA reads TGTGCCAGCAGCCTAGGGCCCCCGGGGGGCGGTTTTAATGAGTTCTTT.

The chain couples TRBV5-1 to TRBJ1-1; a possible D gene is TRBD1 (5 bases). V was trimmed by 1 base and J by 2 bases, leaving 21 bases between them. CDR1 SGHRS and CDR2 YFSETQ come from the germline V gene. The CDR3 sequence is 18 residues long. CDR3 protein: CASSLYGASFSPNTEAFF. CDR3 in DNA: TGCGCCAGCAGCTTGTACGGGGCGAGTTTTTCTCCAAACACTGAAGCTTTCTTT. Looking up the rest from reference TRBV5-1 and TRBJ1-1 gives the full variable domain: KAGVTQTPRYLIKTRGQQVTLSCSPISGHRSVSWYQQTPGQGLQFLFEYFSETQRNKGNFPGRFSGRQFSNSRSEMNVSTLELGDSALYLCASSLYGASFSPNTEAFFGQGTRLTVV.

The rearrangement links TRBV10-2 to TRBJ2-7; D is uncertain. Deletions cut 7 bases from V and 3 bases from J, with 10 bases between. The CDR3 extends over 12 amino acids. Germline V CDR1 and CDR2: WSHSY, SAAADI. The CDR3 nucleotides read TGCGCCAGCAAACTGAAGGACTACGAGCAGTACTTC. Encoded protein: CASKLKDYEQYF.

The chain combines TRBV19 with TRBJ1-5, with a tentative D call TRBD1 (6 bases). This CDR3 spans 14 amino acids. V lost 3 bases and J lost 7, with 13 bases in between. CDR1 and CDR2 from the germline V gene are LNHDA and SQIVND (reference sequence). Written as DNA, the CDR3 is TGTGCCAGTAGTATTGGGGGGCAGAGCCAGCCCCAGCATTTT. Amino acid sequence: CASSIGGQSQPQHF.

V gene TRBV7-2 combines with J gene TRBJ1-1; a weak D match, TRBD1 (5 bases). V was cut by 2 bases and J by 1 base, with 11 bases left in between. The CDR3 extends over 15 amino acids. The V gene's germline CDR1 is SGHTA and CDR2 FQGNSA. The CDR3 coding sequence is TGTGCCAGCAGCTTAATGGGGGGAGGGAACACTGAAGCTTTCTTT. It codes for CASSLMGGGNTEAFF.

This clone was counted only a few times. V is TRBV10-3 and J is TRBJ2-7, with 11 positions matching TRBD2. Germline values: CDR1 ENHRY, CDR2 SYGVKD. There are 19 residues in the CDR3. With V trimmed by 6 bases and J by 1 base, 17 bases remained unmatched. The CDR3 loop reads CAISLQGLAGNTPSYEQYF. CDR3 nucleotide sequence: TGTGCCATCAGCTTACAAGGACTAGCGGGCAATACGCCTTCCTACGAGCAGTACTTC.

V gene TRBV13 combines with J gene TRBJ2-5, with 7 bases matching TRBD1. The V and J ends lost 7 bases and 5 bases, in that order; junction bases with no gene match: 10. CDR3 length: 14 amino acids. CDR1 and CDR2 from the germline V gene are PRHDT and FYEKMQ (reference sequence). Here the CDR3 DNA reads TGTGCCAGCAAGATAAAGGGGGCGCGTGAGACCCAGTACTTC. Protein: CASKIKGARETQYF.

J is TRBJ1-4 and V is TRBV19; 8 nucleotides match TRBD1. With 4 bases clipped from V and 0 bases from J, the junction kept 7 bases outside the gene matches. Germline CDR1 LNHDA, CDR2 SQIVND (reference sequence). This CDR3 comprises 17 residues. The CDR3: CASSRPAGGTTNEKLFF. DNA for the CDR3: TGTGCCAGTAGTAGGCCGGCAGGGGGCACAACTAATGAAAAACTGTTTTTT.

The chain couples TRBV9 to TRBJ1-1; D is unresolved. Between the trimmed V and J ends, which lost 0 bases and 6 bases, there was a span of 6 bases. The CDR3 length is 12 residues. CDR1 and CDR2 (germline): SGDLS, YYNGEE. The CDR3 DNA sequence: TGTGCCAGCAGCGTAGGGCAGGCTGAAGCTTTCTTT. Protein product: CASSVGQAEAFF.

The chain combines TRBV6-2 or TRBV6-3 with TRBJ2-1; TRBD1 aligns across 7 bases. V shed 0 bases and J 4 bases; nucleotides not matched to a gene: 9. Germline V CDR1 and CDR2: MNHEY, SVGEGT. The CDR3 loop spans 17 amino acids. DNA of the CDR3: TGTGCCAGCAGTTACTCGGGGTGGGGGACAGAATACAATGAGCAGTTCTTC. Translating it yields CASSYSGWGTEYNEQFF.

The genes are TRBV5-1 and TRBJ2-3; the D call may be TRBD1 or TRBD2 (5 bases each). Germline CDR1 is SGHRS and CDR2 is YFSETQ. Trimming shortened V by 2 bases and J by 4 bases, and 14 bases separated the two germline ends. This CDR3 spans 15 amino acids. The CDR3 bases are TGCGCCAGCAGCTTTATATGGGGGTCCGCAGATACGCAGTATTTT. This sequence encodes CASSFIWGSADTQYF. The complete variable domain, with remaining parts taken from reference TRBV5-1 and TRBJ2-3, reads KAGVTQTPRYLIKTRGQQVTLSCSPISGHRSVSWYQQTPGQGLQFLFEYFSETQRNKGNFPGRFSGRQFSNSRSEMNVSTLELGDSALYLCASSFIWGSADTQYFGPGTRLTVL.